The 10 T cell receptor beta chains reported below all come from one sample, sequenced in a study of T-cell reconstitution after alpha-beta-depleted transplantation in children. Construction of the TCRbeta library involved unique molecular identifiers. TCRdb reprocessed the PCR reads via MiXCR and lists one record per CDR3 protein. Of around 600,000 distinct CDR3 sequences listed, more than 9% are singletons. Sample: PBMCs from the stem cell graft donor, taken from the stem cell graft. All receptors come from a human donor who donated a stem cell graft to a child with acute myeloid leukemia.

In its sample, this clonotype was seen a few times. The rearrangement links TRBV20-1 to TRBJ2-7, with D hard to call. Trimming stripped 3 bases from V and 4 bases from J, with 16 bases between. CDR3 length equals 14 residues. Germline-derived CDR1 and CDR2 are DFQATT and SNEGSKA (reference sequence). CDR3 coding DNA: TGCAGTGCTAGCGGAATGCCAGGCGAATACGAGCAGTACTTC. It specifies CSASGMPGEYEQYF.

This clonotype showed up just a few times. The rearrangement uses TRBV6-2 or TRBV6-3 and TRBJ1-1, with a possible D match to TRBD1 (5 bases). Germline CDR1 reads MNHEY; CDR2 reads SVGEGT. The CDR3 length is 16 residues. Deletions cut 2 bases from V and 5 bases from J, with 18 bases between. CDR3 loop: CASSYPRQRGKTEAFF. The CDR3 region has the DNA TGTGCCAGCAGTTACCCCCGACAGCGGGGGAAGACTGAAGCTTTCTTT.

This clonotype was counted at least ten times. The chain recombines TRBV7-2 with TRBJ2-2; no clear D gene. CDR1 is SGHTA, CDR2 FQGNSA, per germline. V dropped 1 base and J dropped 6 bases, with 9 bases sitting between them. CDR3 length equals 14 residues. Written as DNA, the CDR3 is TGTGCCAGCAGCTTAGAGTCCCCGGCCGGGGAGCTGTTTTTT. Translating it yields CASSLESPAGELFF.

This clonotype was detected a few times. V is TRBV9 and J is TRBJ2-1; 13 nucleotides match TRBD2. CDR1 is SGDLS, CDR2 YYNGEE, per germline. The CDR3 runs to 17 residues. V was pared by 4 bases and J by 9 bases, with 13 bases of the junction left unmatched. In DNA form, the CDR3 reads TGTGCCAGCAGCATTGGGACTAGCGGGATAAAATTTGGTGAGCAGTTCTTC. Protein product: CASSIGTSGIKFGEQFF.

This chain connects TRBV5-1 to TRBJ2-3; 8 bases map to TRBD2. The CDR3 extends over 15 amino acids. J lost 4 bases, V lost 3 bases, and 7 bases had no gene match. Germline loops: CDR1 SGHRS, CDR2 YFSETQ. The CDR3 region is CASSSSGTRADTQYF. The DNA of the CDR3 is TGCGCCAGCAGCTCCTCCGGGACTAGGGCAGATACGCAGTATTTT.

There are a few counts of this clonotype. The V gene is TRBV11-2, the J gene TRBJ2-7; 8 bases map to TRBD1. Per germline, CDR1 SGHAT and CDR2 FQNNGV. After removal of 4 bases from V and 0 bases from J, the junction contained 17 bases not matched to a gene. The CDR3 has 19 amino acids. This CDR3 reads CASSSYVYARQGTSYEQYF. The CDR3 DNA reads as TGTGCCAGCAGCTCCTACGTATATGCCAGACAGGGGACCTCCTACGAGCAGTACTTC.

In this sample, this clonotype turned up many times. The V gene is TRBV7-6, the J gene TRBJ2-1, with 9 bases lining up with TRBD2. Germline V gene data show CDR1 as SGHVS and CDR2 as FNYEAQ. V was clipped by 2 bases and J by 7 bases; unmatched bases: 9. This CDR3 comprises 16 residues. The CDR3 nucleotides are TGTGCCAGCAGCTTATCCTGGGCGGGAGGGTTAAATGAGCAGTTCTTC. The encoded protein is CASSLSWAGGLNEQFF. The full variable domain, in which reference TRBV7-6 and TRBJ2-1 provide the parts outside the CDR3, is GAGVSQSPRYKVTKRGQDVALRCDPISGHVSLYWYRQALGQGPEFLTYFNYEAQQDKSGLPNDRFSAERPEGSISTLTIQRTEQRDSAMYRCASSLSWAGGLNEQFFGPGTRLTVL.

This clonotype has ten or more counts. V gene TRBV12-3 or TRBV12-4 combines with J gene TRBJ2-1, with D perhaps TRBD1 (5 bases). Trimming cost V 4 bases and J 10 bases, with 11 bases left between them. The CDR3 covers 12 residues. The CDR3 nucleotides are TGTGCCAGCAGTTATCCAGGGCGGGAGCAGTTCTTC. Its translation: CASSYPGREQFF.

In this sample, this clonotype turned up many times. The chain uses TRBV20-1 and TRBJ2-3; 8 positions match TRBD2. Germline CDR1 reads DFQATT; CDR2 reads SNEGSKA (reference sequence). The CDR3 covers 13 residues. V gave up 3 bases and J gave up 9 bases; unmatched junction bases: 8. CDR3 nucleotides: TGCAGTGCTAGGTTCCGACTAGCGACAACGCAGTATTTT. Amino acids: CSARFRLATTQYF.

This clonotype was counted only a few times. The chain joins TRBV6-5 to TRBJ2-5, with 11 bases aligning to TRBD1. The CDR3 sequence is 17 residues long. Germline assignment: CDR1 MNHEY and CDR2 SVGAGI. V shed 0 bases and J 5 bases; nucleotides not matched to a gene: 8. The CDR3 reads CASSYSNPGQGGETQYF. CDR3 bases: TGTGCCAGCAGTTACTCGAACCCGGGACAGGGGGGGGAGACCCAGTACTTC.